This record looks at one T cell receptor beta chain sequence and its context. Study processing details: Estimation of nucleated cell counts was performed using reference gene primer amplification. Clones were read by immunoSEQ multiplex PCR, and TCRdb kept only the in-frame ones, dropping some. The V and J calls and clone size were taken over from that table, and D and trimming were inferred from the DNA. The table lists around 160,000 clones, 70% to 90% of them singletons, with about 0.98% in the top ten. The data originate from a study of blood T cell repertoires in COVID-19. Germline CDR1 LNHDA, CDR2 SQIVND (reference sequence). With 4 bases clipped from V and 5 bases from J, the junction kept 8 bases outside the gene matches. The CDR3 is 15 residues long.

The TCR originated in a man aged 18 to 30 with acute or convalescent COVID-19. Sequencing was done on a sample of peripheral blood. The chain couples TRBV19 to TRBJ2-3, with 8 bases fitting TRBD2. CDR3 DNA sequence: TGTGCCAGTAGTAGAAGCGGGGGCCGGGGAGATACGCAGTATTTT. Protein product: CASSRSGGRGDTQYF. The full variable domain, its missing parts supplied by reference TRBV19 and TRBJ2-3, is DGGITQSPKYLFRKEGQNVTLSCEQNLNHDAMYWYRQDPGQGLRLIYYSQIVNDFQKGDIAEGYSVSREKKESFPLTVTSAQKNPTAFYLCASSRSGGRGDTQYFGPGTRLTVL.